Sequencing of this T cell receptor beta chain was carried out in a study of blood T cell repertoires in COVID-19. Data came from immunoSEQ multiplex PCR; TCRdb stores just in-frame clones and leaves some out. Of 150,000 to 200,000 clones listed, 80% to 90% are singletons. The CDR3 contains 17 residues. The chain combines TRBV21-1 with TRBJ2-3; the D segment call TRBD2 is taken from the table without a DNA check. TRBV21-1 is labeled a pseudogene. The sample taken for sequencing was peripheral blood. The source is a woman in her sixties or seventies with COVID-19, enrolled during active disease. CDR3 amino acids: CASSTTSGRAVRDTQYF. The CDR3 coding sequence is TGTGCCAGCAGCACCACTAGCGGGAGGGCCGTAAGAGATACGCAGTATTTT.